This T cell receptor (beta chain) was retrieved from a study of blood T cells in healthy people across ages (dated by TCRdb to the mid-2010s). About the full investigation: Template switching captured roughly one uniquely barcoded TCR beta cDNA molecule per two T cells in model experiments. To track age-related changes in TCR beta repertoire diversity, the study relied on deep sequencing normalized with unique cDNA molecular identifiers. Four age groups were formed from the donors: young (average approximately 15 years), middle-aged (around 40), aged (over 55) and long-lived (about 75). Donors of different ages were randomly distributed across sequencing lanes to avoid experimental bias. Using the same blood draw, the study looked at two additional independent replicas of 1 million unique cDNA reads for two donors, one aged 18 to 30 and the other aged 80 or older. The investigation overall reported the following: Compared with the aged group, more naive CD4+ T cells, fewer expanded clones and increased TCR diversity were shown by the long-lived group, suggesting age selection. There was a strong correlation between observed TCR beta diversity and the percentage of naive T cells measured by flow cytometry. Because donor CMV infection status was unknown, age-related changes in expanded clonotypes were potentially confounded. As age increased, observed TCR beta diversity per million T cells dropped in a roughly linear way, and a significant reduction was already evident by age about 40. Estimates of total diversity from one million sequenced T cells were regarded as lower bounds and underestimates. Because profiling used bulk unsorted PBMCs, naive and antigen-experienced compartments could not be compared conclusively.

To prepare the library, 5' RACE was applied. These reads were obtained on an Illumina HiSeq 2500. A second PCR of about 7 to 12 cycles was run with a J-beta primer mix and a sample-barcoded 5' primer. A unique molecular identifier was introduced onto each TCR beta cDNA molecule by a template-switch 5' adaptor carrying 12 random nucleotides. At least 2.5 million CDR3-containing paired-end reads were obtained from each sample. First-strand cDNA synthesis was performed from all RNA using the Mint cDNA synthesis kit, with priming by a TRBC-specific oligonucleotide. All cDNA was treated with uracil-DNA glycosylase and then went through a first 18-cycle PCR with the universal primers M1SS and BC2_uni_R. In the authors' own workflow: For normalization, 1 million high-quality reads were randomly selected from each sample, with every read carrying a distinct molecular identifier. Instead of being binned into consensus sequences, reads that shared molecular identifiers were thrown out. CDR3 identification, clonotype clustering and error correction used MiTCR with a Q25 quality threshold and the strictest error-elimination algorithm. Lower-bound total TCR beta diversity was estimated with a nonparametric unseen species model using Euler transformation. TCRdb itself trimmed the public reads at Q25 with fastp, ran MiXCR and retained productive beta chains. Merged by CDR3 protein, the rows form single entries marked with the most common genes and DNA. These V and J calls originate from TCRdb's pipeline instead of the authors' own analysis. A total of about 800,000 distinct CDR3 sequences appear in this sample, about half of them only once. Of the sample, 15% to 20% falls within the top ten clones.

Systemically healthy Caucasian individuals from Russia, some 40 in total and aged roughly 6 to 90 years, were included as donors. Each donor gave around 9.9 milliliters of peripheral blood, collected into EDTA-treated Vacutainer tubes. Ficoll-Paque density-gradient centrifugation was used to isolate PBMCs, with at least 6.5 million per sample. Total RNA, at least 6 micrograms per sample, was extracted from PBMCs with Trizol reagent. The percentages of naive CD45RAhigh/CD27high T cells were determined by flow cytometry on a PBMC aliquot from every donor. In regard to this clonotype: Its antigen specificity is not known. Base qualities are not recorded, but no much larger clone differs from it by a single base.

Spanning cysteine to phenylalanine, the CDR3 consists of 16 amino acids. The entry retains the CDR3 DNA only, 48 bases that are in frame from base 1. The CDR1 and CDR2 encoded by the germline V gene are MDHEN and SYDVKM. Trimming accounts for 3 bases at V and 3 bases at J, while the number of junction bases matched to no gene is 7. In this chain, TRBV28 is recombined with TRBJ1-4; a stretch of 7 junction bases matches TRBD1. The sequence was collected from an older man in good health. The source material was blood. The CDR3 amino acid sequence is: CASSFLTGDPNEKLFF. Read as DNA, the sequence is TGTGCCAGCAGTTTTCTCACAGGGGATCCTAATGAAAAACTGTTTTTT.